One sample yielded the 6 T cell receptor beta chains listed below, sequenced in a study of T cells in Graves' hyperthyroidism and ophthalmopathy. TCR beta CDR3 regions were amplified from RNA transcripts. First-round RT-PCR of the TCR CDR3 relied on the HTBI primer set. A single record per CDR3 protein comes from TCRdb applying MiXCR to the multiplex PCR reads. The sample carries roughly 800,000 distinct CDR3 sequences, 35% to 45% recorded once. The sample taken for sequencing was blood. Receptors originate from a man aged 18 to 35 with Graves' hyperthyroidism.

Concerning this clonotype itself: At one end the junction does not follow the germline gene, possibly because of a read error. J is TRBJ2-7 and V is TRBV25-1; the D gene is possibly TRBD2 (5 bases). CDR3 size: 13 residues. In germline, CDR1 is MGHDK, CDR2 SYGVNS. This CDR3 reads CTSRDLLGGEQYF. The DNA for the CDR3 is TGTACCAGCAGAGATCTACTAGGCGGCGAGCAGTACTTC.

This chain uses TRBV7-9 with TRBJ2-7; tentatively, D is TRBD2 (5 bases). CDR1 is SEHNR, CDR2 FQNEAQ, per germline (reference sequence). The germline V and J ends were trimmed by 5 bases and 7 bases, with 18 bases remaining between them. This CDR3 spans 14 amino acids. CDR3 coding DNA: TGTGCCAGCAGCCAAGAGTCCCGGGGATGGGAGCAGTACTTC. Translation gives CASSQESRGWEQYF.

This clonotype was seen repeatedly, ten times or more. The chain combines TRBV7-9 with TRBJ1-1; D might be TRBD1 (6 bases). The V end lost 5 bases, the J end lost 5 bases, and 12 bases lay between the germline ends. The CDR3 runs 13 residues. Germline-derived CDR1 and CDR2 are SEHNR and FQNEAQ (reference sequence). CDR3 sequence (DNA): TGTGCCAGCAGCGTCAAGGGGGGGACTGAAGCTTTCTTT. Protein sequence: CASSVKGGTEAFF.

This clonotype showed up just a few times. The gene calls are TRBV7-9 and TRBJ2-5; the match to TRBD1 covers 9 bases. The ends lost 3 bases at V and 5 bases at J; junction bases unmatched: 7. CDR3 length: 15 amino acids. Germline V gives CDR1 SEHNR, CDR2 FQNEAQ (reference sequence). The CDR3 DNA reads TGTGCCAGCAGCTTGTGGGGAGGACAGGGGGAGACCCAGTACTTC. Encoded protein: CASSLWGGQGETQYF.

In this sample, this clonotype turned up many times. CDR3 amino acids: CASSFRSGTEAFF. The CDR3 nucleotides are TGTGCCAGCAGCTTTCGGAGTGGCACTGAAGCTTTCTTT. The chain recombines TRBV7-2 with TRBJ1-1, with D unresolved. Germline CDR1 reads SGHTA; CDR2 reads FQGNSA. Trimming took 3 bases from V and 4 from J, leaving 9 bases between them. CDR3 length equals 13 residues.

This clonotype was observed many times. V usage is TRBV29-1 and J usage is TRBJ1-1; a possible D gene is TRBD1 (5 bases). CDR3 size: 13 residues. The germline V and J ends were trimmed by 4 bases and 4 bases, with 13 bases remaining between them. The germline V gene encodes CDR1 SQVTM and CDR2 ANQGSEA. DNA for the CDR3: TGCAGCGTTGCTCCTCTTACAGGCACTGAAGCTTTCTTT. Its translation: CSVAPLTGTEAFF.